The rows below give T cell receptor beta chains drawn from one sample of a study of T cell responses to AZD1222 COVID-19 vaccine. Using immunoSEQ multiplex PCR, the repertoire was profiled, and TCRdb retains in-frame clones only, with some absent. Among 130,000 or so clones, more than 70% were seen once, and the ten largest hold around 12%. The sample was peripheral blood, taken on day 0 of AZD1222 vaccination. These receptors originate from an adult in good health. Each CDR3 is given with its conserved first and last residue. D genes are given only for firm matches. Size is omitted from some rows. Given values are once, few, many or a class for expanded clones.

d_gene	v_gene	abundance	j_gene	CDR3aa	CDR3nt
.	TRBV27	.	TRBJ2-6	CASSLLGSGANVLTF	TGTGCCAGCAGTTTACTTGGCTCTGGGGCCAACGTCCTGACTTTC
.	TRBV9	.	TRBJ2-3	CASSVEGDYTDTQYF	TGTGCCAGCAGCGTAGAGGGTGATTACACAGATACGCAGTATTTT
.	TRBV3-1/TRBV3-2	.	TRBJ2-1	CASSQGSYNEQFF	TGTGCCAGCAGCCAAGGGTCCTACAATGAGCAGTTCTTC
TRBD2	TRBV19	few	TRBJ2-1	CASSAGLAGSSYNEQFF	TGTGCCAGTAGTGCAGGACTAGCGGGGAGCTCCTACAATGAGCAGTTCTTC
.	TRBV7-8	.	TRBJ2-7	CASGRVFTSHEQYF	TGTGCCAGCGGTAGGGTGTTTACTTCCCACGAGCAGTACTTC
.	TRBV4-1	.	TRBJ1-5	CASSHRDTSNQPQHF	TGCGCCAGCAGCCATCGGGACACTAGCAATCAGCCCCAGCATTTT
.	TRBV7-6	.	TRBJ1-3	CASSTYNVPGNTIYF	TGTGCCAGCAGCACATATAATGTCCCGGGAAACACCATATATTTT
.	TRBV7-2	once	TRBJ2-6	CASSPVGAGANVLTF	TGTGCCAGCAGCCCGGTAGGGGCTGGGGCCAACGTCCTGACTTTC
.	TRBV19	.	TRBJ1-5	CASNSMVDRWGNQPQHF	TGTGCCAGTAATTCGATGGTGGACCGTTGGGGCAATCAGCCCCAGCATTTT
TRBD1	TRBV18	.	TRBJ1-3	CASSPNVHRGSGNTIYF	TGTGCCAGCTCACCCAACGTACACAGGGGCTCTGGAAACACCATATATTTT
.	TRBV4-1	.	TRBJ2-1	CASSHPIKGRPSNEQFF	TGCGCCAGCAGCCACCCTATAAAGGGGAGGCCTAGCAATGAGCAGTTCTTC
.	TRBV2	once	TRBJ2-3	CASSQTTGMDTQYF	TGTGCCAGCAGTCAAACGACAGGAATGGATACGCAGTATTTT
TRBD1	TRBV10-1	many	TRBJ2-7	CASSESLDRDEQYF	TGCGCCAGCAGTGAGTCGCTGGACAGGGACGAGCAGTACTTC
TRBD1	TRBV19	.	TRBJ1-6	CASSTIPGQGGSPLHF	TGTGCCAGTAGTACGATCCCGGGACAGGGCGGTTCACCCCTCCACTTT
.	TRBV3-1/TRBV3-2	.	TRBJ1-6	CASSQVSTGNSPLHF	TGTGCCAGCAGCCAAGTTTCCACCGGGAATTCACCCCTCCACTTT
.	TRBV5-4	.	TRBJ2-1	CASSLGGYSYNEQFF	TGTGCCAGCAGCTTGGGCGGGTACTCCTACAATGAGCAGTTCTTC
.	TRBV9	.	TRBJ2-7	CASSVVGSYEQYF	TGTGCCAGCAGCGTAGTAGGCAGCTACGAGCAGTACTTC
.	TRBV7-8	.	TRBJ1-3	CASSLVAASGNTIYF	TGTGCCAGCAGCTTAGTGGCAGCCTCTGGAAACACCATATATTTT
TRBD2	TRBV5-8	.	TRBJ2-3	CASSSGLASYTDTQYF	TGTGCCAGCAGCTCAGGACTAGCTTCATACACAGATACGCAGTATTTT
.	TRBV27	.	TRBJ1-2	CASSPSPGISYGYTF	TGTGCCAGCAGTCCTAGCCCAGGGATAAGCTATGGCTACACCTTC
.	TRBV7-2	.	TRBJ2-5	CASSLASGAGETQYF	TGTGCCAGCAGCTTAGCTTCGGGGGCGGGGGAGACCCAGTACTTC
.	TRBV30	many	TRBJ2-2	CTCSLAGNTGELFF	TGTACCTGCTCTTTGGCAGGGAACACCGGGGAGCTGTTTTTT
.	TRBV6-2/TRBV6-3	.	TRBJ2-1	CASSYPRVSSYNEQFF	TGTGCCAGCAGTTACCCCAGGGTTAGCTCCTACAATGAGCAGTTCTTC
TRBD1	TRBV7-2	.	TRBJ1-2	CASSLAGTGGGYGYTF	TGTGCCAGCAGCTTAGCCGGGACAGGGGGGGGCTATGGCTACACCTTC
.	TRBV6-4	.	TRBJ1-2	CASSDGTSGYTF	TGTGCCAGCAGTGACGGCACGAGTGGCTACACCTTC
TRBD1	TRBV28	.	TRBJ2-7	CASYPPGTGGDWEQYF	TGTGCCAGCTACCCCCCGGGGACAGGGGGCGATTGGGAGCAGTACTTC
.	TRBV10-3	once	TRBJ1-1	CAISERETEAFF	TGTGCCATCAGTGAGAGAGAAACTGAAGCTTTCTTT
.	TRBV2	once	TRBJ1-5	CASSPSHGTDYSNQPQHF	TGTGCCAGCAGTCCATCACATGGGACGGATTATAGCAATCAGCCCCAGCATTTT
TRBD1	TRBV27	.	TRBJ1-2	CASRRDRGVYGYTF	TGTGCCAGCAGACGTGACAGGGGGGTCTATGGCTACACCTTC
TRBD1	TRBV11-3	.	TRBJ2-7	CASSLARTGCSLYEQYF	TGTGCCAGCAGCTTAGCCCGGACAGGGTGTTCCCTATACGAGCAGTACTTC
TRBD1	TRBV4-1	.	TRBJ2-7	CASSQGGTVDRGDEQYF	TGCGCCAGCAGCCAAGGGGGGACAGTGGACCGGGGTGACGAGCAGTACTTC
.	TRBV29-1	.	TRBJ2-1	CSVSSSSYNEQFF	TGCAGCGTTAGTTCTTCAAGCTACAATGAGCAGTTCTTC
.	TRBV2	.	TRBJ1-2	CASTGQNYGYTF	TGTGCCAGCACCGGACAGAACTATGGCTACACCTTC
TRBD2	TRBV6-1	.	TRBJ2-3	CASSEVAGGPTDTQYF	TGTGCCAGCAGTGAAGTTGCGGGGGGACCCACAGATACGCAGTATTTT
.	TRBV28	.	TRBJ1-5	CASSLLAGNQPQHF	TGTGCCAGCAGTTTATTGGCAGGGAACCAGCCCCAGCATTTT
TRBD2	TRBV13	.	TRBJ2-5	CASSLHSGSWWGLETQYF	TGTGCCAGCAGCTTACATAGCGGGAGTTGGTGGGGGCTGGAGACCCAGTACTTC
TRBD1	TRBV19	few	TRBJ2-1	CASSRFSGTGSNNEQFF	TGTGCCAGTAGCCGCTTCTCCGGGACAGGGTCCAACAATGAGCAGTTCTTC